Shown below are 23 T cell receptor beta chains from a single sample sequenced in a study of neurological immune-mediated disorders. MiXCR, applied by TCRdb to the 5' RACE reads, yields one record per CDR3 protein. The sample holds roughly 48,000 distinct CDR3 sequences; approximately 5.8% are singletons and the top ten take 1.1% to 1.5%. Sequencing used CD4+ T cells from blood. The origin of the receptors is a woman aged 18-30 years with multiple sclerosis.

Many counts were recorded for this clonotype. The chain is built from TRBV5-1 and TRBJ1-1, with D possibly being TRBD1 (5 bases). Germline V lookup: CDR1 SGHRS, CDR2 YFSETQ. The V gene lost 9 bases and the J gene lost 8 bases, with 14 bases spanning the gap. CDR3 length equals 11 residues. CDR3 bases: TGCGCCACCCGGAAAGGGGAGGAAGCTTTCTTT. Protein sequence: CATRKGEEAFF.

This clonotype was picked up many times. The gene calls are TRBV27 and TRBJ1-1; 11 nucleotides agree with TRBD1. J gave up 6 bases and V 6 bases, and 18 bases lay outside the gene matches. The CDR3 contains 18 residues. Germline lookup yields CDR1 MNHEY and CDR2 SMNVEV (reference sequence). The CDR3 DNA reads TGTGCCAGCAGCTATCAACCGGGACAGGGGGGGACGGGTTCTGAAGCTTTCTTT. As protein: CASSYQPGQGGTGSEAFF.

The chain has TRBV6-1 and TRBJ1-1; D is unclear. Trimming took 10 bases from V and 1 from J, leaving 10 bases between them. CDR3 length: 12 residues. Germline loops: CDR1 MNHNS, CDR2 SASEGT. CDR3 sequence: CATGRTNTEAFF. CDR3 nucleotides: TGTGCCACAGGACGTACGAACACTGAAGCTTTCTTT.

This chain connects TRBV19 to TRBJ1-2; 7 positions match TRBD1. Germline V gene data show CDR1 as LNHDA and CDR2 as SQIVND (reference sequence). Losses at the gene ends were 5 bases for V and 8 bases for J; bases not matched to a gene: 14. The CDR3 runs 15 residues. In nucleotides, the CDR3 is TGTGCCAGTAGTCATGAGACATGGACAGGTCGAGGCTACACCTTC. This encodes CASSHETWTGRGYTF.

This clonotype was counted at least ten times. The rearrangement uses TRBV6-5 and TRBJ1-4; no clear D. The CDR3 covers 14 residues. Germline V CDR1 and CDR2: MNHEY, SVGAGI. The V gene lost 2 bases and the J gene lost 6 bases, with 10 bases spanning the gap. The CDR3 DNA follows: TGTGCCAGCAGTTACACATCTTGGGATGAAAAACTGTTTTTT. Translating it yields CASSYTSWDEKLFF.

This clonotype was counted at least ten times. This chain connects TRBV6-5 to TRBJ1-6, with D perhaps TRBD1 (5 bases). The CDR3 totals 15 residues. Germline CDR1 MNHEY, CDR2 SVGAGI. Trimming pared 6 bases from V and 8 bases from J, leaving 17 bases between. CDR3 sequence reads: CASRRDVWRDSPLHF. The CDR3 DNA sequence: TGTGCCAGCAGGCGGGACGTTTGGAGGGATTCACCCCTCCACTTT.

In its sample, this clonotype was seen many times. The chain employs TRBV10-3 and TRBJ2-1, with 9 positions matching TRBD1. The CDR3 runs 17 residues. V lost 1 base, J lost 4 bases, and 8 bases stayed unmatched. In germline, CDR1 is ENHRY, CDR2 SYGVKD. CDR3 in amino acids: CAISEYTGGVKYNEQFF. CDR3 bases: TGTGCCATCAGTGAGTACACAGGGGGCGTCAAATACAATGAGCAGTTCTTC.

This clonotype was seen many times. This chain joins TRBV24-1 and TRBJ2-5; 9 bases fit TRBD1. V was clipped by 5 bases and J by 0 bases; unmatched bases: 6. In germline, CDR1 is KGHDR, CDR2 SFDVKD. The CDR3 length is 16 residues. CDR3 region: CATSGGTGQYQETQYF. CDR3 sequence (DNA): TGTGCCACCAGTGGAGGGACAGGGCAGTACCAAGAGACCCAGTACTTC.

This clonotype was seen at least ten times. This rearrangement joins TRBV12-3 or TRBV12-4 to TRBJ2-1; 8 positions match TRBD2. The trim removed 3 bases at V and 8 bases at J, leaving 9 bases unmatched. The CDR3 covers 15 residues. DNA for the CDR3: TGTGCCAGCAGTTTGATCCGCGGGGGGAGAGATGAGCAGTTCTTC. It translates to CASSLIRGGRDEQFF.

This clonotype has ten or more counts. This chain uses TRBV20-1 with TRBJ1-1; possible D gene TRBD1, 6 bases. Germline V gives CDR1 DFQATT, CDR2 SNEGSKA (reference sequence). The CDR3 contains 15 residues. With 0 bases removed from V and 7 bases from J, the gap between germline ends came to 18 bases. The CDR3 DNA reads as TGCAGTGCTAGAGATCTGGGGGGGGCTGTAAGTGAAGCTTTCTTT. This translates into CSARDLGGAVSEAFF.

This clonotype was detected many times. This chain uses TRBV7-2 with TRBJ1-1, with a tentative D call TRBD1 (6 bases). V lost 3 bases and J 4 bases, leaving 12 bases between the germline ends. Germline assignment: CDR1 SGHTA and CDR2 FQGNSA. This CDR3 is 14 amino acids long. CDR3 nucleotides: TGTGCCAGCAGCTTGGGGGGCCTGAGCACTGAAGCTTTCTTT. Translation: CASSLGGLSTEAFF.

This clonotype was observed many times. V and J are TRBV6-2 or TRBV6-3 and TRBJ2-7; D is ambiguous. Germline V gene data show CDR1 as MNHEY and CDR2 as SVGEGT. Trimming left V 4 bases short and J 5 bases short, with 18 bases between. The CDR3 sequence is 15 residues long. In DNA form, the CDR3 reads TGTGCCAGCAGTTTCCTTTCTAAGAAAGGCGACGAGCAGTACTTC. It codes for CASSFLSKKGDEQYF.

This clonotype was seen repeatedly, ten times or more. The CDR3 nucleotides read TGTGCCAGCACCCTGGTCCCCGGGACAGGGGTTTACACCGGGGAGCTGTTTTTT. Residues: CASTLVPGTGVYTGELFF. J is TRBJ2-2 and V is TRBV6-5; 10 nucleotides agree with TRBD1. Germline CDR1 reads MNHEY; CDR2 reads SVGAGI. V lost 7 bases, J lost 3 bases, and 14 bases stayed unmatched. The CDR3 extends over 18 amino acids.

This clonotype counts as medium-sized. This chain uses TRBV9 with TRBJ2-2, with D hard to call. Trimming left V 1 base short and J 2 bases short, with 6 bases between. Germline CDR1 SGDLS, CDR2 YYNGEE. CDR3 length: 14 residues. As DNA, the CDR3 is TGTGCCAGCAGCGTAATCCCTAACACCGGGGAGCTGTTTTTT. It yields the protein CASSVIPNTGELFF.

This clonotype has at least ten counts. The chain links TRBV20-1 to TRBJ2-1; 14 bases match TRBD2. Trimming at V came to 5 bases and at J to 9 bases, leaving 3 bases not matched to a gene. Germline loops: CDR1 DFQATT, CDR2 SNEGSKA (reference sequence). CDR3 length equals 13 residues. CDR3 DNA: TGCAGTGCTCGGACTAGCGGGAGGCCTGAGCAGTTCTTC. This codes for CSARTSGRPEQFF.

This clonotype occurred a few times. V is TRBV29-1 and J is TRBJ2-1, with a weak D call TRBD1 (6 bases). The CDR3 loop spans 12 amino acids. Germline lookup yields CDR1 SQVTM and CDR2 ANQGSEA. The V and J ends lost 7 bases and 6 bases respectively, with 13 bases between them. Written as DNA, the CDR3 is TGCAGCGCATATACAGGGTCCAATGAGCAGTTCTTC. It encodes CSAYTGSNEQFF.

This clonotype was observed many times. V and J are TRBV5-5 and TRBJ1-5, with D hard to call. Germline values: CDR1 SGHKS, CDR2 YYEKEE (reference sequence). The CDR3 covers 15 residues. V lost 3 bases and J 3 bases, leaving 13 bases between the germline ends. CDR3 in DNA: TGTGCCAGCAGCTCAACCCCGCTTCCCAATCAGCCCCAGCATTTT. Protein: CASSSTPLPNQPQHF.

The sample holds many counts of this clonotype. The chain carries TRBV29-1 and TRBJ1-6; possibly TRBD1 for D (6 bases). Trimming took 4 bases from V and 6 from J, leaving 10 bases between them. The CDR3 runs to 13 residues. CDR1 and CDR2 from the germline V gene are SQVTM and ANQGSEA. CDR3 nucleotide sequence: TGCAGCGTTGGCCAGGGGAGTAATTCACCCCTCCACTTT. Translation gives CSVGQGSNSPLHF.

The sample holds many counts of this clonotype. The rearrangement joins TRBV6-6 to TRBJ1-2, with 12 bases fitting TRBD1. The CDR3 runs to 14 residues. With 6 bases clipped from V and 6 bases from J, the junction kept 5 bases outside the gene matches. Germline-derived CDR1 and CDR2 are MNHNY and SVGAGI (reference sequence). The CDR3 protein is CASRGDRGPDGYTF. The CDR3 DNA is TGTGCCAGCAGGGGGGACAGGGGGCCAGATGGCTACACCTTC.

This clonotype was picked up many times. This sequence joins TRBV7-8 and TRBJ1-5, with 11 bases aligning to TRBD1. CDR1 and CDR2 (germline): SGHVS, FQNEAQ. With 6 bases clipped from V and 6 bases from J, the junction kept 4 bases outside the gene matches. The CDR3 is 14 amino acids. CDR3 in DNA: TGTGCCAGCAGGGCTGGGACAGGGGGTCAGCCCCAGCATTTT. Translation: CASRAGTGGQPQHF.

The rearrangement links TRBV30 to TRBJ2-3; a weak D match, TRBD2 (5 bases). Germline V gives CDR1 GTSNPN, CDR2 SVGIG (reference sequence). Trimming took 0 bases from V and 8 from J, leaving 9 bases between them. The CDR3 runs 12 residues. This CDR3 reads CAWSVLGGTQYF. CDR3 DNA sequence: TGTGCCTGGAGTGTACTAGGAGGTACGCAGTATTTT.

This clonotype was counted ten times or more. The V call is TRBV10-3, the J call TRBJ1-1, with 8 nucleotides matching TRBD1. Germline CDR1 ENHRY, CDR2 SYGVKD. The CDR3 runs to 16 residues. The V and J ends lost 0 bases and 0 bases, in that order; junction bases with no gene match: 3. Here the CDR3 reads CAISESYRGVNTEAFF. Written as DNA, the CDR3 is TGTGCCATCAGTGAGTCCTACAGGGGGGTGAACACTGAAGCTTTCTTT.

The chain joins TRBV15 to TRBJ1-3; D ambiguous. Germline values: CDR1 LNHNV, CDR2 YYDKDF (reference sequence). The CDR3 is 16 residues long. Trimming shortened V by 5 bases and J by 4 bases, and 18 bases separated the two germline ends. CDR3 amino acids: CATSGSRATSGNTIYF. The CDR3 nucleotides read TGTGCCACCAGCGGCTCGAGAGCTACGAGCGGAAACACCATATATTTT.